This TCR beta chain was obtained from a study of vaccination and CD4 T cells after COVID-19. Study results and caveats: The median number of SARS-CoV-2-reactive clonotypes increased from approximately 21 to 40, a change that did not reach significance.

The length of the CDR3 is 16 residues. Trimming cost V 0 bases and J 4 bases, with 16 bases left between them. Germline V gene sequence: CDR1 DFQATT, CDR2 SNEGSKA (reference sequence). Oncomine TCR Beta short-read sequencing was applied to DNA from cultured CD4+ T cells. Each CDR3 protein is one row after TCRdb ran MiXCR on the PCR reads. Here the sample spans about 9,200 distinct CDR3 sequences, 50% to 70% being singletons. Concerning this clonotype: Its specificity is not known.

Noted treatment: approximately 9-day PBMC culture with coronavirus spike peptide pools or control peptides (ViraFEST assay). The TCR sequence derives from a human donor with COVID-19. This rearrangement joins TRBV20-1 to TRBJ1-5; a possible D gene is TRBD1 (6 bases). This specimen was cultured CD4+ T cells from blood, taken after SARS-CoV-2 vaccination. CDR3 region: CSARDSTTRGNQPQHF. The CDR3 nucleotides are TGCAGTGCTAGAGACAGCACTACCAGGGGAAATCAGCCCCAGCATTTT.